A selection of T cell receptor beta chains follows, all from one sample in a study of shared clonotypes between healthy human individuals. Clones were read by immunoSEQ multiplex PCR, and TCRdb kept only the in-frame ones, dropping some. The sample lists 470,000 or so clones; approximately 84% were seen once. Specimen: PBMCs. These receptors came from a middle-aged woman in good health. Some clones in this sample may be carry-over from other donors' samples. CDR3s include the opening cysteine and the closing phenylalanine or tryptophan. D genes are given only for firm matches. A row's size may be missing; if present it is once, few, many or a size class.

j_call | d_call | v_call | clone_size | cdr3_nt | cdr3_aa
TRBJ1-5 | - | TRBV15 | - | TGTGCCACCAGCAGAGATCATCAGCCCCAGCATTTT | CATSRDHQPQHF
TRBJ1-5 | - | TRBV30 | - | TGTGCCTGGAGAGAGGGGAGCAATCAGCCCCAGCATTTT | CAWREGSNQPQHF
TRBJ2-1 | - | TRBV10-3 | once | TGTGCCACCCAGGGGCAATGGGAGCAGTTCTTC | CATQGQWEQFF
TRBJ2-1 | - | TRBV5-1 | - | TGCGCCAGCAGCTCCGAACCCTCTGTCGGGGAGCAGTTCTTC | CASSSEPSVGEQFF
TRBJ2-1 | - | TRBV11-2 | - | TGTGCCAGCAGCTTCCGGGGCGTCTCCGACAATGAGCAGTTCTTC | CASSFRGVSDNEQFF
TRBJ2-1 | TRBD2 | TRBV29-1 | - | TGCAGCGCACCCGGACTAGCGGGTGGAACCTACAATGAGCAGTTCTTC | CSAPGLAGGTYNEQFF
TRBJ2-7 | TRBD2 | TRBV5-1 | - | TGCGCCAGCAGCGTGATTAGCGGGAGTATCGACGAGCAGTACTTC | CASSVISGSIDEQYF
TRBJ2-7 | - | TRBV7-2 | - | TGTGCCAGCAGCCCCAGGGGAGGTCGGAGCTCCTACGAGCAGTACTTC | CASSPRGGRSSYEQYF
TRBJ2-5 | TRBD2 | TRBV29-1 | - | TGCAGCTCCCTTCAAGCGGGAGGGGTTGAGACCCAGTACTTC | CSSLQAGGVETQYF
TRBJ2-1 | TRBD2 | TRBV6-6 | once | TGTGCCAGCAGTTACTCGACTAGCGGGAGTTACAATGAGCAGTTCTTC | CASSYSTSGSYNEQFF
TRBJ2-7 | - | TRBV19 | - | TGTGCCAGTAGTGGCGGGTTTTACGAGCAGTACTTC | CASSGGFYEQYF
TRBJ2-1 | TRBD2 | TRBV27 | - | TGTGCCAGCAGTTTCTCAGGGCTAGCGGGCAATGAGCAGTTCTTC | CASSFSGLAGNEQFF
TRBJ2-1 | TRBD2 | TRBV5-1 | - | TGCGCCAGCAGCTTATCGAGCGGGAGGGCCCTGTTCTTC | CASSLSSGRALFF
TRBJ1-5 | TRBD1 | TRBV27 | - | TGTGCCAGCAATGTGACCGGGACAGGGACTCAGCCCCAGCATTTT | CASNVTGTGTQPQHF
TRBJ2-1 | TRBD1 | TRBV27 | - | TGTGCCACCAGGTTCCGGGACAGAGTCTACAATGAGCAGTTCTTC | CATRFRDRVYNEQFF
TRBJ2-5 | TRBD2 | TRBV10-3 | many | TGTGCCATCAGTGAAGGACTAGCGGGAGTAGGGCAAGAGACCCAGTACTTC | CAISEGLAGVGQETQYF
TRBJ1-2 | TRBD1 | TRBV6-5 | - | TGTGCCAGCGGCTCAGGGGGCGGGGGCGGTGGCTACACCTTC | CASGSGGGGGGYTF
TRBJ2-3 | TRBD1 | TRBV6-1 | - | TGTGCCAGCAGTGGTTGGACAGGGGGGACAGATACGCAGTATTTT | CASSGWTGGTDTQYF
TRBJ2-5 | TRBD2 | TRBV4-2 | once | TGTGCCAGCAGCCCCAGGGTCGGGGGGAGACAAGAGACCCAGTACTTC | CASSPRVGGRQETQYF
TRBJ1-2 | - | TRBV5-6 | - | TGTGCCAGCAGCTTGACAGGCGCCAACTATGGCTACACCTTC | CASSLTGANYGYTF
TRBJ2-5 | - | TRBV11-3 | - | TGTGCCAGCAGCTTAGGAGGACAGAACCAAGAGACCCAGTACTTC | CASSLGGQNQETQYF
TRBJ2-2 | TRBD2 | TRBV30 | many | TGTGCCTGGAGTAGCGGGAGGGCCTCAGTCGGGGAGCTGTTTTTT | CAWSSGRASVGELFF
TRBJ1-2 | - | TRBV2 | - | TGTGCCAGCAGTGACTCCTATGGCTACACCTTC | CASSDSYGYTF
TRBJ1-5 | - | TRBV7-3 | - | TGTGCCAGCAGCTTACGGTTAGGGTCTAGCAATCAGCCCCAGCATTTT | CASSLRLGSSNQPQHF
TRBJ2-7 | TRBD2 | TRBV5-1 | - | TGCGCCAGCAGCAGCGGGACTCCACCCAACGAGCAGTACTTC | CASSSGTPPNEQYF
TRBJ1-1 | - | TRBV15 | - | TGTGCCACCAGCAGAGAGGCGAGACAGGCTGAAGCTTTCTTT | CATSREARQAEAFF
TRBJ2-2 | - | TRBV29-1 | - | TGCAGCGTTGCCCTGACTAGTTCCGGGGAGCTGTTTTTT | CSVALTSSGELFF
TRBJ1-4 | TRBD1 | TRBV18 | few | TGTGCCAGCTCAAGCCGAACAGGGGGTGAAAAACTGTTTTTT | CASSSRTGGEKLFF
TRBJ1-5 | - | TRBV9 | - | TGTGCCAGCAGCGTACGGGAGGCGGGGAGGGTAGCGAGGGGACAGCCCCAGCATTTT | CASSVREAGRVARGQPQHF
TRBJ2-5 | TRBD1 | TRBV19 | - | TGTGCCAGTAGTATAGGCAGGGGGCAAGAGACCCAGTACTTC | CASSIGRGQETQYF
TRBJ2-7 | TRBD1 | TRBV18 | - | TGTGCCAGCTCACTCCAGACAGGGCCCAACGAGCAGTACTTC | CASSLQTGPNEQYF
TRBJ2-7 | - | TRBV28 | once | TGTGCCAGCAGTTTTCTTGGCGCAGGCTTTGAGTTC | CASSFLGAGFEF
TRBJ2-2 | TRBD1 | TRBV7-3 | - | TGTGCCAGCAGCATCTTTGGGACAGGGGTCGGGGAGCTGTTTTTT | CASSIFGTGVGELFF
TRBJ2-7 | TRBD2 | TRBV7-9 | - | TGTGCCAGCAGCTCGCCGGGACTACAATACTACGAGCAGTACTTC | CASSSPGLQYYEQYF
TRBJ2-7 | TRBD1 | TRBV7-2 | - | TGTGCCAGCAGCTTTAAGTCCGGGACAGGTGTTTTCGAGCAGTACTTC | CASSFKSGTGVFEQYF
TRBJ2-7 | TRBD2 | TRBV30 | many | TGTGCCTGGAGTGTACCCGGGGGAGGGTACGAGCAGTACTTC | CAWSVPGGGYEQYF
TRBJ2-2 | - | TRBV19 | - | TGTGCCAGTAGTATAGACCAGGGCGGGGAGCTGTTTTTT | CASSIDQGGELFF